The 20 T cell receptor beta chains below were found in one sample sequenced in a study of T-cell reconstitution after alpha-beta-depleted transplantation in children (dated by TCRdb to about 2016). The library was built by means of PCR. This sample was sequenced with an Illumina HiSeq 2500. Molecular barcoding was employed in the preparation of TCR libraries, with unique molecular identifiers being used to normalize TCRbeta repertoire quantification. TCRdb handled the public reads itself, with Q25 trimming in fastp and clone calling in MiXCR, and kept productive beta chains. Identical CDR3 protein sequences are pooled into one entry, listed with their most common genes and DNA. Present in this sample are some 220,000 distinct CDR3 sequences, around 9.9% of which were seen just once. Of the sample, about 28% falls within the top ten clones. Reading the label with the study, this specimen's treatment or condition is: allogeneic hematopoietic cell transplantation with graft depleted of TCRalphabeta T cells and CD19 B cells.

The source material was PBMCs, sampled before TCRalphabeta/CD19-depleted stem cell transplant. All receptors come from a child younger than two with acute myeloid leukemia, due to receive a stem cell transplant.

This clonotype was detected ten times or more. J is TRBJ2-2 and V is TRBV5-1; D is unclear. This CDR3 region has 14 residues. Germline lookup yields CDR1 SGHRS and CDR2 YFSETQ. Trimming pared 5 bases from V and 7 bases from J, leaving 15 bases between. CDR3 loop: CASSNGYWDGELFF. In DNA form, the CDR3 reads TGCGCCAGCAGTAACGGGTACTGGGACGGGGAGCTGTTTTTT.

The chain links TRBV29-1 to TRBJ1-1; possibly TRBD1 for D (5 bases). V gave up 6 bases and J gave up 11 bases, with 22 bases separating them. Germline V gene lookup returns CDR1 SQVTM and CDR2 ANQGSEA. CDR3 length: 13 amino acids. CDR3 sequence: CSVAQGVGNGAFF. In DNA form, the CDR3 reads TGCAGCGTAGCCCAAGGGGTTGGGAACGGGGCTTTCTTT.

This clonotype was recorded at least ten times. This chain connects TRBV5-1 to TRBJ2-2; possible D gene TRBD2, 5 bases. The ends were cut back, 2 bases at V and 4 bases at J, with 21 bases in the middle. The CDR3 extends over 18 amino acids. Looked up from germline, CDR1 is SGHRS and CDR2 is YFSETQ. CDR3 residues: CASSFNRDYPVITGELFF. The CDR3 region has the DNA TGCGCCAGCAGCTTCAACAGAGACTATCCGGTGATCACCGGGGAGCTGTTTTTT.

This clonotype has more than one count but fewer than ten. V and J are TRBV7-2 and TRBJ2-7; 9 bases line up with TRBD1. The CDR3 extends over 16 amino acids. The germline V gene has CDR1 SGHTA and CDR2 FQGNSA. The V gene end was trimmed by 2 bases and the J gene end by 2 bases; junction bases not matched to a gene: 7. CDR3 nucleotide sequence: TGTGCCAGCAGCTTACGTCTCTGGACAGGGGCCTACGAGCAGTACTTC. Translated: CASSLRLWTGAYEQYF.

The chain is built from TRBV30 and TRBJ1-3; D uncertain. CDR3 size: 14 residues. V lost 0 bases and J lost 1, with 7 bases in between. From germline, CDR1 is GTSNPN and CDR2 SVGIG (reference sequence). The CDR3 DNA follows: TGTGCCTGGAGTGTAACTAAATCTGGAAACACCATATATTTT. It encodes CAWSVTKSGNTIYF.

The chain combines TRBV5-1 with TRBJ2-5, with 11 bases fitting TRBD1. CDR3 length: 14 amino acids. After removal of 2 bases from V and 8 bases from J, the junction contained 5 bases not matched to a gene. Germline V lookup: CDR1 SGHRS, CDR2 YFSETQ. CDR3 loop: CASSFGTGGDTQYF. The CDR3 DNA follows: TGCGCCAGCAGCTTCGGGACAGGGGGAGACACCCAGTACTTC.

This clonotype was found many times. The chain joins TRBV5-1 to TRBJ1-1; 7 bases line up with TRBD1. J lost 3 bases, V lost 6 bases, and 8 bases had no gene match. CDR1 and CDR2 (germline): SGHRS, YFSETQ. The CDR3 consists of 14 residues. The CDR3, as DNA: TGCGCCAGCACCCGACAGGGAGGGGACACTGAAGCTTTCTTT. Amino acid sequence: CASTRQGGDTEAFF.

This clonotype was recorded many times. The chain joins TRBV11-2 to TRBJ2-7; D might be TRBD2 (6 bases). Trimming shortened V by 1 base and J by 2 bases, and 12 bases separated the two germline ends. CDR1 is SGHAT, CDR2 FQNNGV, per germline. The CDR3 sequence is 15 residues long. CDR3 nucleotides: TGTGCCAGCAGCTTAGGGCAGGGAGGTACCTACGAGCAGTACTTC. Translating it yields CASSLGQGGTYEQYF.

This clonotype was counted many times. V and J are TRBV5-6 and TRBJ2-3; 10 nucleotides line up with TRBD2. Germline CDR1 and CDR2: SGHDT and YYEEEE. CDR3 length equals 17 residues. The V and J ends lost 4 bases and 2 bases, in that order; junction bases with no gene match: 10. Here the CDR3 reads CASSLWTSGESTDTQYF. The CDR3 DNA reads TGTGCCAGCAGCCTCTGGACTAGCGGCGAATCCACAGATACGCAGTATTTT.

This clonotype was observed at least ten times. V is TRBV7-9 and J is TRBJ2-3; TRBD2 aligns across 10 bases. The CDR3 spans 15 residues. J gave up 4 bases and V 5 bases, and 6 bases lay outside the gene matches. CDR1 and CDR2 from the germline V gene are SEHNR and FQNEAQ (reference sequence). The CDR3 DNA sequence: TGTGCCAGCAGCCACCAACTAGCGGGACCAGATACGCAGTATTTT. This codes for CASSHQLAGPDTQYF. Supplemented by reference TRBV7-9 and TRBJ2-3, the full variable domain reads DTGVSQNPRHKITKRGQNVTFRCDPISEHNRLYWYRQTLGQGPEFLTYFQNEAQLEKSRLLSDRFSAERPKGSFSTLEIQRTEQGDSAMYLCASSHQLAGPDTQYFGPGTRLTVL.

This clonotype has at least ten counts. J is TRBJ1-2 and V is TRBV7-2, with D perhaps TRBD1 (6 bases). CDR1 and CDR2 from the germline V gene are SGHTA and FQGNSA. V was pared by 1 base and J by 5 bases, with 14 bases between. The CDR3 has 15 residues. The CDR3 coding sequence is TGTGCCAGCAGCTTAGTCCCGGGAAGGGGGTATGGCTACACCTTC. It specifies CASSLVPGRGYGYTF.

This clonotype has a count of ten or more. This chain joins TRBV27 and TRBJ1-1; maybe TRBD1 (6 bases). V lost 6 bases and J 1 base, leaving 15 bases between the germline ends. The CDR3 is made up of 15 amino acids. CDR1 and CDR2 (germline): MNHEY, SMNVEV (reference sequence). The CDR3 DNA reads TGTGCCAGCAGACTGACAGGTCCCGGGAACACTGAAGCTTTCTTT. It encodes CASRLTGPGNTEAFF.

Ten or more counts support this clonotype. The chain has TRBV5-1 and TRBJ1-5, with D tentatively TRBD1 (6 bases). Germline CDR1 is SGHRS and CDR2 is YFSETQ. Between the trimmed V and J ends, which lost 5 bases and 6 bases, there was a span of 18 bases. The CDR3 totals 15 residues. CDR3 protein: CASRPGQGKSQPQHF. The CDR3 region has the DNA TGCGCCAGCAGACCCGGGCAGGGGAAGAGTCAGCCCCAGCATTTT.

In its sample, this clonotype was seen many times. The J gene is TRBJ1-1, the V gene TRBV7-9; D is undetermined. V was trimmed by 8 bases and J by 7 bases, leaving 14 bases between them. Looked up from germline, CDR1 is SEHNR and CDR2 is FQNEAQ (reference sequence). The CDR3 is 12 residues long. This CDR3 is CASRQEKSEAFF. CDR3 coding DNA: TGTGCCAGCCGTCAGGAGAAAAGTGAAGCTTTCTTT.

This clonotype showed up many times. The chain is built from TRBV20-1 and TRBJ2-1, with D possibly called TRBD1 or TRBD2 (5 bases each). The CDR3 is 17 amino acids. The V gene's germline CDR1 is DFQATT and CDR2 SNEGSKA (reference sequence). V lost 2 bases, J lost 1 base, and 18 bases lay in between. The CDR3 spells CSARKSGLPVSYNEQFF. CDR3 sequence (DNA): TGCAGTGCTAGAAAATCGGGGCTTCCCGTGTCCTACAATGAGCAGTTCTTC.

With respect to this clonotype: This could be a read error, since a much larger clone is one nucleotide away. J is TRBJ2-2 and V is TRBV12-3 or TRBV12-4; TRBD2 matches 10 bases. The CDR3 is 14 amino acids. The CDR3 bases are TGTGTCAGTTCAGCGGGGGGGTATTCCGGGGAGCTGTTTTTT. The encoded protein is CVSSAGGYSGELFF.

This clonotype was counted ten times or more. The chain employs TRBV6-1 and TRBJ1-1; D is perhaps TRBD1 (6 bases). V dropped 6 bases and J dropped 5 bases, with 19 bases sitting between them. CDR3 length: 15 amino acids. CDR1 is MNHNS and CDR2 is SASEGT in the germline V gene. The CDR3 DNA reads as TGTGCCAGCAGGAAGGATGGGGGGCGGCGAACTGAAGCTTTCTTT. Translation: CASRKDGGRRTEAFF.

This clonotype was picked up a small number of times. This chain joins TRBV19 and TRBJ2-2; D may be TRBD1 or TRBD2 (5 bases each). Germline V gene data show CDR1 as LNHDA and CDR2 as SQIVND (reference sequence). Trimming stripped 3 bases from V and 0 bases from J, with 11 bases between. This CDR3 has 16 amino acids. The CDR3 is CASSIQGPTNTGELFF. The DNA for the CDR3 is TGTGCCAGTAGTATCCAGGGACCTACGAACACCGGGGAGCTGTTTTTT.

Many counts were recorded for this clonotype. The rearrangement links TRBV20-1 to TRBJ2-1, with 9 positions matching TRBD1. The CDR3 runs 13 residues. CDR1 DFQATT and CDR2 SNEGSKA come from the germline V gene (reference sequence). V was clipped by 3 bases and J by 5 bases; unmatched bases: 2. CDR3 coding DNA: TGCAGTGCTAGGGGGACAGGGCACAATGAGCAGTTCTTC. This translates into CSARGTGHNEQFF.

This clonotype occurred many times. The V gene is TRBV7-9, the J gene TRBJ2-1; D ambiguous. V was shortened by 3 bases and J by 1 base, with 10 bases between the two germline ends. CDR1 is SEHNR and CDR2 is FQNEAQ in the germline V gene (reference sequence). CDR3 length equals 15 residues. CDR3 amino acids: CASSFDGVSYNEQFF. The CDR3 DNA reads TGTGCCAGCAGCTTTGACGGAGTTTCCTACAATGAGCAGTTCTTC.